This TCR beta chain is drawn from a study of monozygotic twins with inflammatory bowel disease. TCRdb derives one entry per CDR3 protein from the 5' RACE reads, leaving out DNA. The listing records approximately 330,000 distinct CDR3 sequences. CDR1 is SGHVS, CDR2 FQNEAQ, per germline. The CDR3 covers 16 residues. The sequenced sample was blood. This TCR was sampled from a human donor with ulcerative colitis or Crohn's disease, or a healthy co-twin of an affected twin (not recorded which). V usage is TRBV7-8 and J usage is TRBJ2-7. The CDR3 sequence is CASSLVAVDRSYEQYF.